This T cell receptor (delta chain) is from a study of γδ T cells in repeated Plasmodium falciparum infection. Vgamma9/Vdelta2+ and Vdelta2-negative gammadelta T cells were flow-sorted from PBMC for bulk sequencing. This clone was detected a few times. The TCRdb protein, from a much larger clone, departs from this DNA's translation at residue 5, likely by read error; the protein shown derives from the DNA. Sequencing covered both gamma and delta TCR chains per sample. TCRdb fed the multiplex PCR reads into CATT to redo clone calling. The sample holds roughly 90,000 delta-chain clones, more than 1.4% seen once. Trimming took 4 bases from V and 0 from J, leaving 15 bases between them. CDR3 length: 16 amino acids. Germline V gives CDR1 TSWWSYY, CDR2 QGS.

The sequencing sample was made of gamma-delta T cells from blood. The chain joins TRDV1 to TRDJ1; D perhaps matches TRDD2 (6 bases). TCRdb gives no J gene; it was assigned here by matching the DNA to germline. The receptor comes from a pool of human donors (malaria-infected and uninfected, not separated). For the CDR3, the DNA is TGTGCTCTTGGGGGTCCTTCCCGACGGTACACCGATAAACTCATCTTT. Its translation: CALGGPSRRYTDKLIF.